This T cell receptor (beta chain) was observed in a study of beta chain features in type 1 diabetes. CDR3 length: 14 amino acids. The V end was cut by 8 bases, the J end by 4 bases, with 15 bases between. CDR1 is SGHVS, CDR2 FQNEAQ, per germline. This clone was observed a handful of times. The antigen remains unidentified. Blood was collected once per donor into heparin, averaging about 110 mL. Findings and caveats of the study: Among patients with Type 1 diabetes, TCRB CDR3s were moderately but significantly shorter in every one of the four CD4+ subsets.

Investigators reverse transcribed all isolated RNA, so they sequenced expressed TCRB transcripts. Repertoires were generated with immunoSEQ multiplex PCR, while TCRdb's copy carries only in-frame clones and drops some. The profile shows about 640,000 clones, roughly 12% of them singletons. The origin of this receptor is a man between 25 and 39 years old with type 1 diabetes. Input material: naive CD4+ T cells from blood. The chain employs TRBV7-8 and TRBJ1-5; D unclear. The CDR3 sequence: CASVGGFSNQPQHF. The DNA of the CDR3 is TGTGCCAGCGTGGGCGGGTTCTCGAATCAGCCCCAGCATTTT. The full variable domain, its missing parts supplied by reference TRBV7-8 and TRBJ1-5, is GAGVSQSPRYKVAKRGQDVALRCDPISGHVSLFWYQQALGQGPEFLTYFQNEAQLDKSGLPSDRFFAERPEGSVSTLKIQRTQQEDSAVYLCASVGGFSNQPQHFGDGTRLSIL.